The next 3 T cell receptor beta chains were all read from a single sample in a study of cytomegalovirus exposure and HLA in healthy donors. The PCR had 60 Vbeta and 13 Jbeta primers. The assay was immunoSEQ multiplex PCR, and TCRdb's table has in-frame clones only and misses some. This sample has 100,000 to 150,000 clones; roughly 15% occur once, and the top ten carry about 3.1%. Sequencing was performed on PBMCs. These receptors all stem from a female donor in good health and CMV-seropositive.

This clone was picked up a small number of times. V gene TRBV27 combines with J gene TRBJ2-7, with 8 bases that match TRBD2. V was pared by 6 bases and J by 0 bases, with 4 bases of the junction left unmatched. CDR1 MNHEY and CDR2 SMNVEV come from the germline V gene (reference sequence). CDR3 length equals 14 residues. CDR3 bases: TGTGCCAGCAGGGTCGGGGGGGGCTCCTACGAGCAGTACTTC. Residues: CASRVGGGSYEQYF.

The J gene is TRBJ2-7, the V gene TRBV30, with a weak D call TRBD1 (5 bases). CDR1 and CDR2 (germline): GTSNPN, SVGIG (reference sequence). V lost 0 bases, J lost 1 base, and 10 bases lay in between. The CDR3 covers 14 residues. CDR3 amino acids: CAWSVPRTSYEQYF. The CDR3 DNA is TGTGCCTGGAGTGTACCAAGGACATCCTACGAGCAGTACTTC.

This clone has more than one count but fewer than ten. V gene TRBV30 combines with J gene TRBJ1-2; the D is unclear. The CDR3 is 16 amino acids. Trimming removed 2 bases at V and 2 bases at J, with 18 bases between. Germline lookup yields CDR1 GTSNPN and CDR2 SVGIG (reference sequence). The CDR3 sequence: CAWSTFPGQRNYGYTF. CDR3 bases: TGTGCCTGGAGTACATTTCCGGGTCAAAGAAACTATGGCTACACCTTC.